The source of this TCR beta chain is a study of T cells in Graves' hyperthyroidism and ophthalmopathy. Study results and caveats: Blood also held most thyroid clonotypes expanded beyond 0.001.

The germline V and J ends were trimmed by 5 bases and 2 bases, with 19 bases remaining between them. This CDR3 spans 17 amino acids. Looked up from germline, CDR1 is SGHVS and CDR2 is FQNEAQ. Researchers amplified the TCR beta CDR3 regions from RNA transcripts. Primed by the HTBI set, a first-round RT-PCR was run on the TCR CDR3. One entry per CDR3 protein, called by TCRdb with MiXCR from the multiplex PCR reads. The sample includes fewer than 650,000 distinct CDR3 sequences, about 45% of them seen just once. A word on this clonotype: Its antigen is unknown.

This TCR was recovered from an adult woman with Graves' disease, either hyperthyroidism or ophthalmopathy (not recorded which). J is TRBJ1-5 and V is TRBV7-8; no definite D call. Sequencing was performed on peripheral blood or thyroid tissue (not recorded which). The DNA of the CDR3 is TGTGCCAGCAGCCCCAGATCGTCTGGGCGAGGCAATCAGCCCCAGCATTTT. This gives the protein CASSPRSSGRGNQPQHF.